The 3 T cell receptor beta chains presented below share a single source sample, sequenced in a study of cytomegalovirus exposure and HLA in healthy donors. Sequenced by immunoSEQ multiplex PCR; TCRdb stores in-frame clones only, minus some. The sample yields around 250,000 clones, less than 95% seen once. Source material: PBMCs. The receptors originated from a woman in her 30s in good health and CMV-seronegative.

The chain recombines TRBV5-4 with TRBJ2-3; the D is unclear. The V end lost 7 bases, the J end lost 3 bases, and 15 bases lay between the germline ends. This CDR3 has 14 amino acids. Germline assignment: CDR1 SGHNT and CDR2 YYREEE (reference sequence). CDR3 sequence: CASGLALGTDTQYF. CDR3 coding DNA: TGTGCCAGCGGTCTGGCGCTAGGGACAGATACGCAGTATTTT.

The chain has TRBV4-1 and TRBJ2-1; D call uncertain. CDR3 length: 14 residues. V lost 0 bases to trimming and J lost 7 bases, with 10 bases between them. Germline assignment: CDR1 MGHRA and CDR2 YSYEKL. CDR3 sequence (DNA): TGCGCCAGCAGCCAAGACGCTAGTAGGAATGAGCAGTTCTTC. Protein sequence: CASSQDASRNEQFF.

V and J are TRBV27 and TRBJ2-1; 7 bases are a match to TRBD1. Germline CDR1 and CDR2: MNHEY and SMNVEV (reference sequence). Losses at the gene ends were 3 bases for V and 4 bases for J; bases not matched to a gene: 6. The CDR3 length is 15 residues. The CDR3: CASSFEGALYNEQFF. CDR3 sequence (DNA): TGTGCCAGCAGTTTCGAGGGGGCTCTATACAATGAGCAGTTCTTC.